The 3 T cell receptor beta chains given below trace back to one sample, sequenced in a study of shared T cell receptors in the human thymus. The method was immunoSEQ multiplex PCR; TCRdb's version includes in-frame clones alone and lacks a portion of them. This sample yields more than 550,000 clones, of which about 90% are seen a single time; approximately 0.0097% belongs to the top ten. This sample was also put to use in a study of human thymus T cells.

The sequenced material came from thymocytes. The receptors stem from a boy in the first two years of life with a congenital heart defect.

The DNA of the CDR3 is TGTGCCAGCAGTGAAGCCGCGACTCAGGGAAGCACAGATACGCAGTATTTT. It codes for CASSEAATQGSTDTQYF. The V gene is TRBV6-1, the J gene TRBJ2-3, with D possibly being TRBD1 (5 bases). Looked up from germline, CDR1 is MNHNS and CDR2 is SASEGT. CDR3 length: 17 residues. With 0 bases removed from V and 0 bases from J, the gap between germline ends came to 13 bases.

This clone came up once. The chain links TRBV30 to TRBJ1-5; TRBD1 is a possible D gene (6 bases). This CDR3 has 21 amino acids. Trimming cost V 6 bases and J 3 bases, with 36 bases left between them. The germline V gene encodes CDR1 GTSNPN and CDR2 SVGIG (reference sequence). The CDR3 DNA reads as TGTGCCTGCTCCCCTCACCAGAATCTGCGACAGGAGCCACCTAACAATCAGCCCCAGCATTTT. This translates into CACSPHQNLRQEPPNNQPQHF.

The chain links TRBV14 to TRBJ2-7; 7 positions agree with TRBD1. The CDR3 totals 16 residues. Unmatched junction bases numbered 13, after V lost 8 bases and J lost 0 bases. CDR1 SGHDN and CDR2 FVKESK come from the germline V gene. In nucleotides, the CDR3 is TGTGCCAGCGGATCGTTGGACAGGAGGAGCTCCTACGAGCAGTACTTC. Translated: CASGSLDRRSSYEQYF. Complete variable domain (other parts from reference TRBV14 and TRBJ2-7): EAGVTQFPSHSVIEKGQTVTLRCDPISGHDNLYWYRRVMGKEIKFLLHFVKESKQDESGMPNNRFLAERTGGTYSTLKVQPAELEDSGVYFCASGSLDRRSSYEQYFGPGTRLTVT.